Listed here is a single TCR beta chain. Its antigen is not known. Sequencing was performed with immunoSEQ multiplex PCR; in TCRdb, only in-frame clones are kept and a portion is missing. Among about 100,000 clones, more than 70% were seen once, and the ten largest hold 4% to 5%. The sample belongs to a study of T cell responses to AZD1222 COVID-19 vaccine. General study findings and limits: Seropositive status at baseline applied to only six AZD1222 recipients. Without day 14 samples, only post-peak T cell repertoires were studied. The donors showed a predominance of white British ancestry and of females, with possible underestimation of clonal diversity. Spike-wide vaccine-associated CD4 TCRs dominated at 160-218 and 743-854.

CDR1 MNHEY and CDR2 SVGAGI come from the germline V gene. V was clipped by 2 bases and J by 7 bases, with 17 bases between them. This CDR3 region has 16 residues. The chain joins TRBV6-5 to TRBJ2-2; the D gene is possibly TRBD1 (6 bases). This clonotype was sampled from an adult in good health. The source material was peripheral blood, sampled on day 0 of MenACWY control vaccination. The CDR3: CASSYVGGVFGGELFF. CDR3 nucleotides: TGTGCCAGCAGTTACGTTGGGGGCGTCTTCGGCGGGGAGCTGTTTTTT.